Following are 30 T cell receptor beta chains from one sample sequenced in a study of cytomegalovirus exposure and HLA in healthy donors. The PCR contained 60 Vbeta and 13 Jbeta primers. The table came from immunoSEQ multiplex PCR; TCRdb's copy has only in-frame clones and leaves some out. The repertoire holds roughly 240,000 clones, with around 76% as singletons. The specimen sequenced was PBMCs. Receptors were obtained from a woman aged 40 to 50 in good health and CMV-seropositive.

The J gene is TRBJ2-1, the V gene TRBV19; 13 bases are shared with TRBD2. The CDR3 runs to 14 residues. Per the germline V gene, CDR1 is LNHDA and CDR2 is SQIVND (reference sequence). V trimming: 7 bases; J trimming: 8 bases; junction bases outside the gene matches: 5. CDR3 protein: CASMGLAGSHEQFF. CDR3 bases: TGTGCCAGTATGGGACTAGCGGGATCCCATGAGCAGTTCTTC.

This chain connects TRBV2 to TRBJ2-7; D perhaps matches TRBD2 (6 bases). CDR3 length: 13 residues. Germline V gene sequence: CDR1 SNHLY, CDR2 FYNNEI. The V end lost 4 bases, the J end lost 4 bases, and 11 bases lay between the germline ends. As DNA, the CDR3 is TGTGCCAGCAGTGGGGACTTAGGATACGAGCAGTACTTC. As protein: CASSGDLGYEQYF.

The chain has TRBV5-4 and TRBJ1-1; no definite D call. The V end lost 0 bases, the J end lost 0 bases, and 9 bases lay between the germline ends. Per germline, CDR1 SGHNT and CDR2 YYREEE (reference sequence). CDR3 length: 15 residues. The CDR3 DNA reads TGTGCCAGCAGCTTGGGAGGCGGTTTGAACACTGAAGCTTTCTTT. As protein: CASSLGGGLNTEAFF.

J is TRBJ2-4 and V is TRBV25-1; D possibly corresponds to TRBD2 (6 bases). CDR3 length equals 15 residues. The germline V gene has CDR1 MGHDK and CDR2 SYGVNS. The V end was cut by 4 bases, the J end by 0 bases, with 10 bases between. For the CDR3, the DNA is TGTGCCAGCAGTGGGGCGGGACGAGCCAAAAACATTCAGTACTTC. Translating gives CASSGAGRAKNIQYF.

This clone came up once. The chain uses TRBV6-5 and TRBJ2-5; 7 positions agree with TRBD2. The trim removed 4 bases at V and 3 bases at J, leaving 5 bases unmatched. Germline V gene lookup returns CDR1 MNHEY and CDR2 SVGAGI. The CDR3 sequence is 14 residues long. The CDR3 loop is CASSSGTIKETQYF. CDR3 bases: TGTGCCAGCAGTTCCGGGACTATCAAAGAGACCCAGTACTTC.

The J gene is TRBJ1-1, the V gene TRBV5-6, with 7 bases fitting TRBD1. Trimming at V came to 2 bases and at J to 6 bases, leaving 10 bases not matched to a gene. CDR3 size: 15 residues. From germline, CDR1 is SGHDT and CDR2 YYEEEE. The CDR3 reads CASSFDRVMRPEAFF. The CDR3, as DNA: TGTGCCAGCAGCTTCGACAGGGTAATGCGTCCTGAAGCTTTCTTT.

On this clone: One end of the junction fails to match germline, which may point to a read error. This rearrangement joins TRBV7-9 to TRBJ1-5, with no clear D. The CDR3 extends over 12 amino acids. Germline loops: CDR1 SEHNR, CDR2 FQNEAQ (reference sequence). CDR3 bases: TGTTCCAGCAGCTTAGACGGGCAGCCCCAGCATTTT. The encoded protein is CSSSLDGQPQHF.

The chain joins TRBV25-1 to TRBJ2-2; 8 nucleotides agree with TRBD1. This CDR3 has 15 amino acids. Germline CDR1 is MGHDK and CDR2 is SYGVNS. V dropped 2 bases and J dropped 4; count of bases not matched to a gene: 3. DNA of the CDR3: TGTGCCAGCAGTGAACAGGGGGCAGGCACCGGGGAGCTGTTTTTT. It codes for CASSEQGAGTGELFF.

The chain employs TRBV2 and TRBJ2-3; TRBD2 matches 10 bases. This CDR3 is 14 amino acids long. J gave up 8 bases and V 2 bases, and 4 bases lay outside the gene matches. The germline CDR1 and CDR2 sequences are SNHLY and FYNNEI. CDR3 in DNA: TGTGCCAGCAGTGAAACTAGCGGGACGGGTACGCAGTATTTT. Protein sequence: CASSETSGTGTQYF. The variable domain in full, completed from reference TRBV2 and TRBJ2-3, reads EPEVTQTPSHQVTQMGQEVILRCVPISNHLYFYWYRQILGQKVEFLVSFYNNEISEKSEIFDDQFSVERPDGSNFTLKIRSTKLEDSAMYFCASSETSGTGTQYFGPGTRLTVL.

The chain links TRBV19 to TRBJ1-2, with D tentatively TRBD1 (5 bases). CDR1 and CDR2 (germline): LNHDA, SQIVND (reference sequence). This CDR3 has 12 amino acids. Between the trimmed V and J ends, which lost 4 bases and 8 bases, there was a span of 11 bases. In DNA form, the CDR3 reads TGTGCCAGTAGTAGCCCAGGGCCCGGCTACACCTTC. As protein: CASSSPGPGYTF. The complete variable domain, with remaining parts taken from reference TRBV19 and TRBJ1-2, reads DGGITQSPKYLFRKEGQNVTLSCEQNLNHDAMYWYRQDPGQGLRLIYYSQIVNDFQKGDIAEGYSVSREKKESFPLTVTSAQKNPTAFYLCASSSPGPGYTFGSGTRLTVV.

Here the CDR3 reads CASSSKGLTGSRGYTF. CDR3 DNA: TGCGCCAGCAGCTCCAAGGGATTGACAGGTAGCAGGGGCTACACCTTC. The V gene is TRBV5-1, the J gene TRBJ1-2; D might be TRBD1 (6 bases). Germline CDR1 reads SGHRS; CDR2 reads YFSETQ. The CDR3 length is 16 residues. Trimming took 3 bases from V and 8 from J, leaving 23 bases between them.

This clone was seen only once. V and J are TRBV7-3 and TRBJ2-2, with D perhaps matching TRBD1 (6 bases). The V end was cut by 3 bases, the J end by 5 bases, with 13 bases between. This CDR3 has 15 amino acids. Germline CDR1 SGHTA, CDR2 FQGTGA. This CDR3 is CASSLVQGGTGELFF. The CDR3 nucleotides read TGTGCCAGCAGCTTGGTACAGGGTGGAACCGGGGAGCTGTTTTTT.

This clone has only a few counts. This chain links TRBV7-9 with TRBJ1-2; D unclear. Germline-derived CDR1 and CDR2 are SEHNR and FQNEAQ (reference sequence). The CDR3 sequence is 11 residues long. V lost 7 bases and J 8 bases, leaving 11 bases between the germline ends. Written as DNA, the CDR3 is TGTGCCAGCACTTGGTCGGGGGGCTACACCTTC. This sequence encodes CASTWSGGYTF.

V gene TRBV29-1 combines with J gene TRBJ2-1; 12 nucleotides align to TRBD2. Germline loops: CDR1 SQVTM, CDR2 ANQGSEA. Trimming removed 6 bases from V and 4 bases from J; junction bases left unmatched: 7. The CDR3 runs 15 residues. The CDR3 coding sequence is TGCAGCGTAGCCGGACTAGCGGGGTATTACAATGAGCAGTTCTTC. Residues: CSVAGLAGYYNEQFF.

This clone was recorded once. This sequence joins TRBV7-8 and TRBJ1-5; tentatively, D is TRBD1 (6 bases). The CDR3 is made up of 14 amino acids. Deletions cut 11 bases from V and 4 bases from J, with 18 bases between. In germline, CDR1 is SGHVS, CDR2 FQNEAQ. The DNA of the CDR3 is TGTGCCTCGAACCGGGGACAAGTAAATCAGCCCCAGCATTTT. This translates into CASNRGQVNQPQHF.

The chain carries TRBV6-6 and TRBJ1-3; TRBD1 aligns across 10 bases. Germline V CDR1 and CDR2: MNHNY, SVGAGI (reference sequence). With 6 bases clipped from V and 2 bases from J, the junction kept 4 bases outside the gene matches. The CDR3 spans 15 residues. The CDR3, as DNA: TGTGCCAGCAGCACCGGACAGGGGGCTGGAAACACCATATATTTT. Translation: CASSTGQGAGNTIYF.

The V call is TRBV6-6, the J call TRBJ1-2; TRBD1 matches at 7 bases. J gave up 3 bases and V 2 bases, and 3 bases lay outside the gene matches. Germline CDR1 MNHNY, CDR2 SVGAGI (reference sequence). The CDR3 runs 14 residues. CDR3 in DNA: TGTGCCAGCAGTTACGACAGGGAATACTATGGCTACACCTTC. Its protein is CASSYDREYYGYTF.

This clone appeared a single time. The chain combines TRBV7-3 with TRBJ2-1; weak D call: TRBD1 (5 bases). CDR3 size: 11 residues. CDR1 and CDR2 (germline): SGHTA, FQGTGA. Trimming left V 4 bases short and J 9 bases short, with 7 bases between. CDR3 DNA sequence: TGTGCCAGCAGCTCAGGGCTTGAGCAGTTCTTC. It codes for CASSSGLEQFF.

CDR3 sequence (DNA): TGTGCCAGCAGCTCGGGCGCAGGGTACGAGCAGTACTTC. Its protein product is CASSSGAGYEQYF. The chain uses TRBV5-4 and TRBJ2-7; perhaps TRBD1 as D (5 bases). The germline V gene encodes CDR1 SGHNT and CDR2 YYREEE (reference sequence). The CDR3 has 13 amino acids. V was cut by 3 bases and J by 4 bases, with 11 bases left in between.

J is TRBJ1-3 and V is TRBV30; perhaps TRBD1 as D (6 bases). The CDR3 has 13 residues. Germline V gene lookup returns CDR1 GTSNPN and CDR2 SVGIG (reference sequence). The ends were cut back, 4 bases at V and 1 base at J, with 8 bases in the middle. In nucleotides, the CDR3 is TGTGCCTGGACAACAGGGTCTGGAAACACCATATATTTT. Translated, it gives CAWTTGSGNTIYF.

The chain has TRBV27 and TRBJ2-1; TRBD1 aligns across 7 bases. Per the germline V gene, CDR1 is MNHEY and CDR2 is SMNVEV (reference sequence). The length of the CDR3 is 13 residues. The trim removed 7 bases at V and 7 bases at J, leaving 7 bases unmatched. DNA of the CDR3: TGTGCCAGCACCGGGTTGACAGGGAATGAGCAGTTCTTC. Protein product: CASTGLTGNEQFF.

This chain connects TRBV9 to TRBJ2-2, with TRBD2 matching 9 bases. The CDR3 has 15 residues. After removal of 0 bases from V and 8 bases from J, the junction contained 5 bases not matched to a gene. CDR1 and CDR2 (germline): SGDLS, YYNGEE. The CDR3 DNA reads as TGTGCCAGCAGCGTAGAGCGGGGGGCCTCAGGGGAGCTGTTTTTT. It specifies CASSVERGASGELFF.

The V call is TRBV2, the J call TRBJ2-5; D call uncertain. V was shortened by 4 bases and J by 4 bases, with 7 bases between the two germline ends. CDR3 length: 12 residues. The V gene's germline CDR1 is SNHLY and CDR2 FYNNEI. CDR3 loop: CASSVGGETQYF. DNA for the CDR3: TGTGCCAGCAGTGTCGGTGGAGAGACCCAGTACTTC.

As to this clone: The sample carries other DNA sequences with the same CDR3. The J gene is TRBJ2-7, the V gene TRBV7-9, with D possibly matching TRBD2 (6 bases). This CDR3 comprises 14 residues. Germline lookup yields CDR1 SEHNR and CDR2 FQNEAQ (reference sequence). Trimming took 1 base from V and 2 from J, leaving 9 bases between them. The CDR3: CASSLGGTAYEQYF. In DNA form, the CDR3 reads TGTGCCAGCAGCTTAGGAGGGACTGCCTACGAGCAGTACTTC.

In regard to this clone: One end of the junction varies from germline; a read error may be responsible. In DNA form, the CDR3 reads TGTGCCAACTCACCACCGGCGGCCCGGGAGCTGTTTTTT. Protein product: CANSPPAARELFF. This chain joins TRBV18 and TRBJ2-2; D gene unclear. Germline CDR1 is KGHSH and CDR2 is LQKENI. The CDR3 spans 13 residues. The complete variable domain, with remaining parts taken from reference TRBV18 and TRBJ2-2, reads NAGVMQNPRHLVRRRGQEARLRCSPMKGHSHVYWYRQLPEEGLKFMVYLQKENIIDESGMPKERFSAEFPKEGPSILRIQQVVRGDSAAYFCANSPPAARELFFGEGSRLTVL.

CDR3 loop: CASSYRTSGSNEQYF. DNA for the CDR3: TGTGCCAGCAGCTACAGGACTAGCGGGAGCAACGAGCAGTACTTC. The chain carries TRBV2 and TRBJ2-7; TRBD2 matches 13 bases. CDR1 is SNHLY, CDR2 FYNNEI, per germline. This CDR3 has 15 residues. The junction had 7 bases not matched to a gene; V was cut back by 6 bases and J by 5 bases.

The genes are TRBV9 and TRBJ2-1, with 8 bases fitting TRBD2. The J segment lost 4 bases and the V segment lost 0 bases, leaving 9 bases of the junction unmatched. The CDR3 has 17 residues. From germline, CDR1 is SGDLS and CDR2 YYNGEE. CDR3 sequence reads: CASSVGRSASGYNEQFF. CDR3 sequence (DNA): TGTGCCAGCAGCGTAGGAAGATCTGCTAGCGGGTACAATGAGCAGTTCTTC. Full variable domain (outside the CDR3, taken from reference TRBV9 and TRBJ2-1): DSGVTQTPKHLITATGQRVTLRCSPRSGDLSVYWYQQSLDQGLQFLIQYYNGEERAKGNILERFSAQQFPDLHSELNLSSLELGDSALYFCASSVGRSASGYNEQFFGPGTRLTVL.

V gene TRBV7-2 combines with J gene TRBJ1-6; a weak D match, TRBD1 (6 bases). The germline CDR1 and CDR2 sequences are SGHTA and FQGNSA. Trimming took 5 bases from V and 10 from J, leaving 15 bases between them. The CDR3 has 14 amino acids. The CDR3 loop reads CASSPTRGSSPLHF. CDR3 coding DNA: TGTGCCAGCAGCCCTACTAGGGGGTCATCACCCCTCCACTTT.

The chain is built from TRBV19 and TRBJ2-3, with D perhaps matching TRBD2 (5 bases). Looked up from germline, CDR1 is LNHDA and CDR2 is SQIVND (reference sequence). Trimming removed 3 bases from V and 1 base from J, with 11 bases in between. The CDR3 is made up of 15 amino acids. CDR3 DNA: TGTGCCAGTAGTATTATAGGAGCGGGCACAGATACGCAGTATTTT. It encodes CASSIIGAGTDTQYF.

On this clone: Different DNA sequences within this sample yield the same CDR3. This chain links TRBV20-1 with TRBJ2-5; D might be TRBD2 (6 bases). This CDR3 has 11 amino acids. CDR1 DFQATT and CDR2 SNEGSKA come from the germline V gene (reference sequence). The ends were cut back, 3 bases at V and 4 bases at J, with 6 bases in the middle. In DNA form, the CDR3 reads TGCAGTGCTAGGGGGGGAGAGACCCAGTACTTC. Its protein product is CSARGGETQYF.